A single sample is the source of the 15 T cell receptor beta chains below, sequenced in a study of persistence of HIV-infected CD4 T cells. The stimulus was an HIV-1 Gag 15-mer peptide pool, about 1 ug/peptide/mL. Sorted nonresponding memory CD4+ T cells were CD40L-negative, CD69-negative, CD45RO-high. These receptors lack a known antigen. Sequencing used immunoSEQ version 4 in survey mode. Assay: immunoSEQ multiplex PCR; the TCRdb copy retains only in-frame clones and omits some. The sample gives tens of thousands of clones, over 60% of which show up once; under 2% is in the top ten. This material consisted of CD4+ T cells sorted from PBMCs after approximately 19-hour stimulation, taken from a patient who received antiretroviral therapy. The receptors were gathered from an adult man with HIV who was CMV-seropositive.

The V and J genes are TRBV6-6 and TRBJ1-6; the D gene is possibly TRBD1 (6 bases). V gave up 4 bases and J gave up 5 bases, with 12 bases separating them. This CDR3 has 15 residues. The V gene's germline CDR1 is MNHNY and CDR2 SVGAGI (reference sequence). CDR3 amino acids: CASSFTGLHNSPLHF. Here the CDR3 DNA reads TGTGCCAGCAGTTTTACAGGGCTTCATAATTCACCCCTCCACTTT.

This clone was found once. CDR3 nucleotides: TGCGCCAGCAGCTCCGGGACAGGGGCAACAGATACGCAGTATTTT. Residues: CASSSGTGATDTQYF. The V gene is TRBV5-1, the J gene TRBJ2-3; 10 nucleotides match TRBD1. With 3 bases clipped from V and 3 bases from J, the junction kept 4 bases outside the gene matches. Germline assignment: CDR1 SGHRS and CDR2 YFSETQ. The CDR3 extends over 15 amino acids.

This clone was detected only once. The rearrangement joins TRBV28 to TRBJ1-1, with D hard to call. The germline V gene has CDR1 MDHEN and CDR2 SYDVKM. Trimming cost V 3 bases and J 12 bases, with 17 bases left between them. This CDR3 is built from 13 residues. CDR3 DNA: TGTGCCAGCAGTTTGGATAATCGAGACCCATCTTTCTTT. As protein: CASSLDNRDPSFF.

The rearrangement links TRBV4-1 to TRBJ1-6, with D possibly TRBD1 on 5 matching bases. Germline V gene lookup returns CDR1 MGHRA and CDR2 YSYEKL. This CDR3 has 17 amino acids. Trimming removed 0 bases at V and 8 bases at J, with 17 bases between. This CDR3 is CASSQEARGTADSPLHF. CDR3 bases: TGCGCCAGCAGCCAAGAGGCACGCGGGACTGCCGATTCACCCCTCCACTTT.

The chain carries TRBV19 and TRBJ2-2, with D tentatively TRBD1 (6 bases). The CDR3 totals 15 residues. Germline assignment: CDR1 LNHDA and CDR2 SQIVND (reference sequence). The V end was cut by 5 bases, the J end by 5 bases, with 15 bases between. This CDR3 is CASSLGSRGTGELFF. Here the CDR3 DNA reads TGTGCCAGTAGTCTGGGGTCCAGGGGAACCGGGGAGCTGTTTTTT.

This clone was counted a few times. The chain employs TRBV28 and TRBJ1-3; no reliable D call. The CDR3 is 13 residues long. Germline lookup yields CDR1 MDHEN and CDR2 SYDVKM. Trimming stripped 5 bases from V and 1 base from J, with 6 bases between. This CDR3 reads CASSRGSGNTIYF. The DNA of the CDR3 is TGTGCCAGCAGTCGGGGTTCTGGAAACACCATATATTTT.

This chain joins TRBV15 and TRBJ1-1; D ambiguous. The CDR3 length is 14 residues. Between the trimmed V and J ends, which lost 0 bases and 5 bases, there was a span of 10 bases. Germline V lookup: CDR1 LNHNV, CDR2 YYDKDF (reference sequence). CDR3 DNA: TGTGCCACCAGCAGAGATCAGACGAGGACTGAAGCTTTCTTT. This sequence encodes CATSRDQTRTEAFF.

This clone was detected only a few times. The chain recombines TRBV5-1 with TRBJ1-2; D remains ambiguous. The CDR3 loop spans 13 amino acids. Between the trimmed V and J ends, which lost 4 bases and 3 bases, there was a span of 10 bases. The V gene's germline CDR1 is SGHRS and CDR2 YFSETQ. The CDR3 sequence: CASSPDTYYGYTF. The CDR3 DNA is TGCGCCAGCAGCCCAGACACTTACTATGGCTACACCTTC.

V gene TRBV11-2 combines with J gene TRBJ2-3; D may match TRBD1 or TRBD2 (6 bases each). V gave up 5 bases and J gave up 0 bases, with 12 bases separating them. Germline CDR1 and CDR2: SGHAT and FQNNGV. This CDR3 comprises 15 residues. CDR3 nucleotide sequence: TGTGCCAGCAGCCTCCGGGGGCCGAGCACAGATACGCAGTATTTT. This encodes CASSLRGPSTDTQYF. Complete variable domain (other parts from reference TRBV11-2 and TRBJ2-3): EAGVAQSPRYKIIEKRQSVAFWCNPISGHATLYWYQQILGQGPKLLIQFQNNGVVDDSQLPKDRFSAERLKGVDSTLKIQPAKLEDSAVYLCASSLRGPSTDTQYFGPGTRLTVL.

J is TRBJ2-5 and V is TRBV5-1, with D hard to call. In germline, CDR1 is SGHRS, CDR2 YFSETQ. CDR3 length equals 13 residues. The V and J ends lost 4 bases and 2 bases respectively, with 9 bases between them. The CDR3 nucleotides read TGCGCCAGCAGCGGGGTGGGGCAAGAGACCCAGTACTTC. Translation gives CASSGVGQETQYF.

The rearrangement uses TRBV19 and TRBJ1-2; a weak D match, TRBD1 (6 bases). CDR1 LNHDA and CDR2 SQIVND come from the germline V gene (reference sequence). The CDR3 contains 13 residues. Trimming shortened V by 1 base and J by 6 bases, and 9 bases separated the two germline ends. CDR3 sequence reads: CASSIGPGDGYTF. The CDR3 DNA sequence: TGTGCCAGTAGTATAGGCCCAGGGGATGGCTACACCTTC.

The rearrangement links TRBV6-5 to TRBJ1-3; perhaps TRBD1 as D (6 bases). CDR3 length: 16 residues. The V end lost 0 bases, the J end lost 2 bases, and 11 bases lay between the germline ends. Germline V gene sequence: CDR1 MNHEY, CDR2 SVGAGI. The CDR3 spells CASSYSMAGAGNTIYF. The CDR3 DNA is TGTGCCAGCAGTTACTCGATGGCAGGGGCTGGAAACACCATATATTTT.

The chain employs TRBV5-1 and TRBJ1-1; unclear D gene. The CDR3 is 16 residues long. Germline loops: CDR1 SGHRS, CDR2 YFSETQ. With 0 bases removed from V and 1 base from J, the gap between germline ends came to 13 bases. The CDR3, as DNA: TGCGCCAGCAGCTTGGATGTGGGGAAAGCGAACACTGAAGCTTTCTTT. Its translation is CASSLDVGKANTEAFF.

The chain has TRBV29-1 and TRBJ2-7, with 7 nucleotides matching TRBD1. V gave up 5 bases and J gave up 3 bases; unmatched junction bases: 4. This CDR3 is built from 12 residues. CDR1 is SQVTM and CDR2 is ANQGSEA in the germline V gene. This chain's CDR3 is CSVSRDSYEQYF. The CDR3 region has the DNA TGCAGCGTTTCCCGGGACAGCTACGAGCAGTACTTC.

The V gene is TRBV24-1, the J gene TRBJ2-5, with D perhaps TRBD1 or TRBD2 (5 bases each). CDR3 length: 14 residues. Germline lookup yields CDR1 KGHDR and CDR2 SFDVKD. V lost 3 bases and J lost 2, with 9 bases in between. The CDR3 DNA sequence: TGTGCCACCAGTGATAACGGGGCTCAAGAGACCCAGTACTTC. It encodes CATSDNGAQETQYF.